The present entry profiles one T cell receptor beta chain with its context. The antigen is unknown. Germline V gene sequence: CDR1 MNHEY, CDR2 SVGEGT. The CDR3 extends over 13 amino acids. Trimming stripped 10 bases from V and 8 bases from J, with 18 bases between. These data are taken from a study of post-analysis software for immune sequencing data. Study as a whole: Relapsing-remitting, secondary progressive and progressive-relapsing forms made up the multiple sclerosis disease courses.

The library was made from cDNA and included unique molecular identifiers. One entry per CDR3 protein results from TCRdb running MiXCR on the PCR reads. In the table there are about 760,000 distinct CDR3 sequences, about 32% of which are singletons. Study observations and caveats: Significantly decreased normalized Chao1 diversity was recorded for multiple sclerosis patients relative to controls. Samples sharing a preparation batch grouped tightly together when assessed by F measure. In patients, TRBV5-6, TRBV5-1 and TRBV20-1 belonged to roughly five TRBV segments found more frequently than in controls.

The rearrangement joins TRBV6-2 or TRBV6-3 to TRBJ2-1; TRBD1 or TRBD2 may be the D gene (6 bases each). The receptor was isolated from a girl aged 5-17 years with multiple sclerosis. The material sequenced was blood. The CDR3 protein is CATYEGGWDEQFF. The CDR3 DNA reads TGTGCCACCTACGAGGGGGGTTGGGATGAGCAGTTCTTC.